Below are 5 T cell receptor beta chains sequenced from a single sample in a study of technical replicates of blood from several donors. Assay: immunoSEQ multiplex PCR; the TCRdb copy retains only in-frame clones and omits some. The sample includes about 69,000 clones, 80% to 90% of them seen just once. Sequencing input: PBMCs. Source of these receptors: a human donor in good health. Some clones in this sample may be carry-over from other donors' samples.

V and J are TRBV6-4 and TRBJ1-5; 7 positions agree with TRBD1. Germline-derived CDR1 and CDR2 are MRHNA and SNTAGT. Trimming removed 6 bases from V and 5 bases from J; junction bases left unmatched: 4. The CDR3 covers 13 residues. This CDR3 reads CASRDRDYQPQHF. CDR3 sequence (DNA): TGTGCCAGCAGAGACAGGGACTATCAGCCCCAGCATTTT.

The CDR3: CASSFVSPGERNEQFF. The CDR3 DNA follows: TGCGCCAGCAGCTTCGTTTCCCCCGGAGAGCGCAATGAGCAGTTCTTC. The V call is TRBV5-1, the J call TRBJ2-1; no definite D call. The CDR3 is 16 residues long. V shed 2 bases and J shed 6 bases, with 18 bases lying between them. Per germline, CDR1 SGHRS and CDR2 YFSETQ.

The gene calls are TRBV5-1 and TRBJ1-2; 10 positions match TRBD1. This CDR3 has 17 amino acids. V was clipped by 3 bases and J by 1 base; unmatched bases: 9. The germline CDR1 and CDR2 sequences are SGHRS and YFSETQ. Here the CDR3 DNA reads TGCGCCAGCAGCTCGCCCTCGACAGGGGGCAATAACTATGGCTACACCTTC. It is translated as CASSSPSTGGNNYGYTF.

The rearrangement uses TRBV6-6 and TRBJ2-5; D is undetermined. The CDR3 loop spans 14 amino acids. Germline loops: CDR1 MNHNY, CDR2 SVGAGI (reference sequence). The V end lost 7 bases, the J end lost 5 bases, and 17 bases lay between the germline ends. The CDR3 reads CASNPSLLGETQYF. The CDR3 coding sequence is TGTGCCAGCAACCCGAGCTTACTCGGGGAGACCCAGTACTTC.

V usage is TRBV15 and J usage is TRBJ1-4; tentatively, D is TRBD1 (5 bases). CDR1 and CDR2 from the germline V gene are LNHNV and YYDKDF (reference sequence). CDR3 size: 14 residues. Trimming pared 5 bases from V and 4 bases from J, leaving 11 bases between. The chain's CDR3 is CATSAPGGNEKLFF. The CDR3 DNA is TGTGCCACCAGCGCTCCCGGGGGTAATGAAAAACTGTTTTTT.